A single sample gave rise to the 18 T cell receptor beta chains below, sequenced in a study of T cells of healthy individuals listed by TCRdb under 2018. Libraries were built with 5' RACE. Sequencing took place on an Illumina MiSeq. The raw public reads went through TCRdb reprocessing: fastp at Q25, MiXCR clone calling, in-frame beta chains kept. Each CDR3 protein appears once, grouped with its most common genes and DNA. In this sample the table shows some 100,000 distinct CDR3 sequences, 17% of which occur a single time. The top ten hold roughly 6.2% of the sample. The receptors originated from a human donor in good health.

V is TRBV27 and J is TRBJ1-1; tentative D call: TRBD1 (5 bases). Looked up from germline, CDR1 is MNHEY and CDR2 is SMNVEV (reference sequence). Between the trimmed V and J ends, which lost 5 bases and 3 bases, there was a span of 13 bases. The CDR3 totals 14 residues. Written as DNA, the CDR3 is TGTGCCAGCAGTAACCTCCAGGGCTACACTGAAGCTTTCTTT. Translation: CASSNLQGYTEAFF.

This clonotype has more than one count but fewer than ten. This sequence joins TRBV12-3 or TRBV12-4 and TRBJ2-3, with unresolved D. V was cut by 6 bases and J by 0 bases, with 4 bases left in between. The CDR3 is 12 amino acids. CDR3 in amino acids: CASRVSTDTQYF. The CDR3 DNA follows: TGTGCCAGCAGGGTTAGCACAGATACGCAGTATTTT.

The CDR3 coding sequence is TGCGCCAGCAGCTGGAACCTAGCGGGGGATGACTACGAGCAGTACTTC. As protein: CASSWNLAGDDYEQYF. This rearrangement joins TRBV5-1 to TRBJ2-7; 10 positions agree with TRBD2. This CDR3 is built from 16 residues. V gave up 3 bases and J gave up 3 bases; unmatched junction bases: 9. The germline CDR1 and CDR2 sequences are SGHRS and YFSETQ.

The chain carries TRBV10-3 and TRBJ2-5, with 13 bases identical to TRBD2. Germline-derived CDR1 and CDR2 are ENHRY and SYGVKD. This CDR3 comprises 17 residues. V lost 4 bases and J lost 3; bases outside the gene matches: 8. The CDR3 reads CAISATGLAGAEETQYF. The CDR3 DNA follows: TGTGCCATCAGTGCAACCGGACTAGCGGGAGCAGAAGAGACCCAGTACTTC.

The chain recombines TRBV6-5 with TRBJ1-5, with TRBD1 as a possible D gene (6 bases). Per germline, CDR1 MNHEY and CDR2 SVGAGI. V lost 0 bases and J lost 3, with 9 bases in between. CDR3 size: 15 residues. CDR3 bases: TGTGCCAGCAGTTACTCGCGACAGGCCAATCAGCCCCAGCATTTT. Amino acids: CASSYSRQANQPQHF.

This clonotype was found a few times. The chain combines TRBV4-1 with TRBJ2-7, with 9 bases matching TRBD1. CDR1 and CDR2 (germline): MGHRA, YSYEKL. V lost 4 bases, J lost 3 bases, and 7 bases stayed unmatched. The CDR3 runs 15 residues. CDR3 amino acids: CASSLSGTGYYEQYF. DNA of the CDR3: TGCGCCAGCAGCCTTTCCGGGACAGGGTACTACGAGCAGTACTTC.

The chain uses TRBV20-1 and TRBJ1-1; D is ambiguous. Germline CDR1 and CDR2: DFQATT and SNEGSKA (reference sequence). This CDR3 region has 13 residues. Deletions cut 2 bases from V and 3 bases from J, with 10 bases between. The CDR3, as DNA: TGCAGTGCTAGACGTATCAGCGACACTGAAGCTTTCTTT. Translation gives CSARRISDTEAFF.

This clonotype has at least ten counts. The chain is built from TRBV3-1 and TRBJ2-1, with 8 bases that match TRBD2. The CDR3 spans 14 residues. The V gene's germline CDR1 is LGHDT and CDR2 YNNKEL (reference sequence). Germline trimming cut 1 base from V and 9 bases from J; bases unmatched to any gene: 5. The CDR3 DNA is TGTGCCAGCAGCCAAGTCCGGGGGGGCCGTGAGCAGTTCTTC. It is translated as CASSQVRGGREQFF.

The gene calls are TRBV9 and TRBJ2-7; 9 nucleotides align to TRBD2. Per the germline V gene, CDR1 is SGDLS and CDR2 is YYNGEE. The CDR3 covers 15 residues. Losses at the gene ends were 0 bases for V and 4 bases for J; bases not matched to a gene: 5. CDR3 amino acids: CASSVGAGGGYEQYF. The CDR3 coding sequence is TGTGCCAGCAGCGTAGGAGCGGGAGGTGGGTACGAGCAGTACTTC.

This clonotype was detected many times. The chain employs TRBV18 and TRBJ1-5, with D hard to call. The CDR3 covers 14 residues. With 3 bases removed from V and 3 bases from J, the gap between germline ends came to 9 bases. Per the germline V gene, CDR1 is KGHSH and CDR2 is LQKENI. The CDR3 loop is CASSPQNFNQPQHF. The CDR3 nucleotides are TGTGCCAGCTCACCCCAAAACTTCAATCAGCCCCAGCATTTT.

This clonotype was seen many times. The CDR3 here is CASARGRNTEAFF. The CDR3 DNA sequence: TGTGCCAGCGCCAGGGGGCGGAACACTGAAGCTTTCTTT. The V gene is TRBV19, the J gene TRBJ1-1; 8 bases are shared with TRBD1. CDR1 is LNHDA and CDR2 is SQIVND in the germline V gene (reference sequence). The V gene end was trimmed by 9 bases and the J gene end by 1 base; junction bases not matched to a gene: 4. CDR3 length: 13 amino acids.

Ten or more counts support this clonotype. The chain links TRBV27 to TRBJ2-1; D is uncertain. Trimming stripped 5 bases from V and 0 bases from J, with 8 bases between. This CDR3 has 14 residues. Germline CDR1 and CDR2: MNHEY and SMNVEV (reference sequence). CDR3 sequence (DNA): TGTGCCAGCAGTAGCGTTAGCTCCTACAATGAGCAGTTCTTC. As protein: CASSSVSSYNEQFF.

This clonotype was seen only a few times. The CDR3 coding sequence is TGTGCCAGCAGCTTAGAATATAATTCACCCCTCCACTTT. Protein product: CASSLEYNSPLHF. The gene calls are TRBV7-2 and TRBJ1-6, with D unresolved. This CDR3 is built from 13 residues. The V gene lost 1 base and the J gene lost 4 bases, with 2 bases spanning the gap. CDR1 and CDR2 from the germline V gene are SGHTA and FQGNSA.

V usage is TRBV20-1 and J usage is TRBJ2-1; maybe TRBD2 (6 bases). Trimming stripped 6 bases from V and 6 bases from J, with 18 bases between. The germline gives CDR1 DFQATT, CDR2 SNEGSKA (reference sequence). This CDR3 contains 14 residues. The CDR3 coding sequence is TGCAGTGCCTCCATCGGGGGAGATGCCAATGAGCAGTTCTTC. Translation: CSASIGGDANEQFF.

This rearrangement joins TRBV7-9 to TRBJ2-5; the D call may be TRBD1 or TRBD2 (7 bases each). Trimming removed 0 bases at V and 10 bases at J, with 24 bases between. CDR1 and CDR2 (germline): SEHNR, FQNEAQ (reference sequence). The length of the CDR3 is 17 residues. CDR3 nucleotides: TGTGCCAGCAGCTTAGCCCCCCTCGGGACAGCCCGGGAGGACCAGTACTTC. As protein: CASSLAPLGTAREDQYF.

In DNA, the CDR3 is TGCAGTGCTATCCCCCCGCGCGAACTGGGACAAAAGAATGGCTACACCTTC. Translation gives CSAIPPRELGQKNGYTF. The J gene is TRBJ1-2, the V gene TRBV20-1, with D possibly being TRBD1 (6 bases). The ends were cut back, 4 bases at V and 6 bases at J, with 27 bases in the middle. Germline V gene sequence: CDR1 DFQATT, CDR2 SNEGSKA (reference sequence). This CDR3 region has 17 residues.

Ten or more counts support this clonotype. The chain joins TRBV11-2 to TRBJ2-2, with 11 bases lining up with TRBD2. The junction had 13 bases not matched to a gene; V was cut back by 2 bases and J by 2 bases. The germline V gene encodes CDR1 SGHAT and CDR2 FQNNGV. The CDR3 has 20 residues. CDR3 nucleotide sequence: TGTGCCAGCAGCTTACCGACGGGACTGGGGACTAGCGGAAACACCGGGGAGCTGTTTTTT. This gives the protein CASSLPTGLGTSGNTGELFF.

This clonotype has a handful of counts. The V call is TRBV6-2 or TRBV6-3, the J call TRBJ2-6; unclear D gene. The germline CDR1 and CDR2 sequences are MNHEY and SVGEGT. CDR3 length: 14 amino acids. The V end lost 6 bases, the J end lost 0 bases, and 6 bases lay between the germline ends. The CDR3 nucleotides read TGTGCCAGCAGACAGAGCTCTGGGGCCAACGTCCTGACTTTC. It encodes CASRQSSGANVLTF.